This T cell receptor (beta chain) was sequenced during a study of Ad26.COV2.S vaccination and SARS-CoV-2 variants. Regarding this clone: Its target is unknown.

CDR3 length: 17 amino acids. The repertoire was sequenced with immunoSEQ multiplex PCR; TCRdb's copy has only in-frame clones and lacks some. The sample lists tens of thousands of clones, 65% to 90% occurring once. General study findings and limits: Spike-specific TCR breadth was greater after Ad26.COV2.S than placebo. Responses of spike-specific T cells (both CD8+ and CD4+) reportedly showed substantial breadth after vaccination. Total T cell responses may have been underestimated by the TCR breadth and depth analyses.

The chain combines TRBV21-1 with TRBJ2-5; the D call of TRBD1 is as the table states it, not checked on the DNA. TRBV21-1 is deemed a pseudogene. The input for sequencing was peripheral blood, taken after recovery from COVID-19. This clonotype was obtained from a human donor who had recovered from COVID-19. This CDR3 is CASSARASGEYQETQYF. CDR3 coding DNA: TGTGCCAGCAGCGCTCGTGCGTCAGGGGAGTACCAAGAGACCCAGTACTTC.